A single sample gave rise to the 4 T cell receptor beta chains below, sequenced in a study of T cell clones after liver transplantation. Profiling relied on immunoSEQ multiplex PCR, and the TCRdb table lists in-frame clones only, not all of them. The sample carries 25,000 to 35,000 clones, around 94% recorded once. Sequencing was performed on CD8+ T cells from blood, taken 12 months after liver transplant. These receptors came from a human patient who received a liver transplant. Some of the T cells might come from the graft donor.

The gene calls are TRBV11-3 and TRBJ2-1; 12 bases match TRBD2. CDR3 size: 15 residues. CDR1 and CDR2 from the germline V gene are SGHNT and YENEEA. V lost 4 bases, J lost 7 bases, and 5 bases stayed unmatched. The CDR3 DNA follows: TGTGCCAGCAGCTGGACTAGCGGGGCGGGGAATGAGCAGTTCTTC. Its translation: CASSWTSGAGNEQFF.

The chain employs TRBV6-5 and TRBJ2-7; TRBD2 aligns across 9 bases. The CDR3 spans 15 residues. V lost 6 bases, J lost 6 bases, and 12 bases stayed unmatched. The germline V gene has CDR1 MNHEY and CDR2 SVGAGI. The CDR3 sequence: CASSSGGVAGVEQYF. Here the CDR3 DNA reads TGTGCCAGCAGCTCCGGGGGGGTAGCGGGAGTCGAGCAGTACTTC.

The V gene is TRBV14, the J gene TRBJ2-1; 13 bases are a match to TRBD2. The germline CDR1 and CDR2 sequences are SGHDN and FVKESK. V gave up 3 bases and J gave up 1 base; unmatched junction bases: 9. The CDR3 consists of 19 residues. CDR3 coding DNA: TGTGCCAGCAGCCATGCGGGACTAGCGGGAAAGGGGTCCTACAATGAGCAGTTCTTC. Its translation is CASSHAGLAGKGSYNEQFF.

There are a few counts of this clone. The chain recombines TRBV27 with TRBJ1-5; no clear D gene. Trimming removed 2 bases at V and 0 bases at J, with 11 bases between. Germline CDR1 and CDR2: MNHEY and SMNVEV (reference sequence). The CDR3 consists of 16 residues. Here the CDR3 reads CASSLDSSSSNQPQHF. CDR3 nucleotides: TGTGCCAGCAGTTTAGACTCCAGTAGTAGCAATCAGCCCCAGCATTTT.